The T cell receptor beta chain described here comes from a study of radiotherapy plus CTLA-4 blockade in lung cancer. About the study: Objective responses were recorded in more than 15% of patients, with disease control recorded in roughly 31%. The study's findings and limits: The authors reported that early blood T cell clone dynamics, with interferon-beta, best predicted response. Radiotherapy with ipilimumab was followed by blood expansion of tumor-derived clones.

The CDR3 totals 16 residues. Per germline, CDR1 SGHVS and CDR2 FNYEAQ. After removal of 0 bases from V and 4 bases from J, the junction contained 2 bases not matched to a gene. Focal radiation plus CTLA-4 blockade with ipilimumab was administered to patients who had chemo-refractory metastatic non-small-cell lung cancer. Method: immunoSEQ multiplex PCR; TCRdb's copy keeps in-frame clones and lacks some. The sample carries 40,000 to 50,000 clones, roughly four fifths recorded once. This clone was recorded once. Its antigen remains unidentified. The TCR originated in a human donor with non-small cell lung cancer who had stable disease on radiotherapy plus ipilimumab. The V call is TRBV7-6, the J call TRBJ2-1; 11 nucleotides agree with TRBD2. This sample comprised peripheral blood, obtained from a patient treated with radiotherapy plus ipilimumab. CDR3 DNA sequence: TGTGCCAGCAGCTTAGCCGGGACTAGCGGTTACAATGAGCAGTTCTTC. Amino acids: CASSLAGTSGYNEQFF.